This T cell receptor (beta chain) was identified in a study of blood T cell dynamics during melanoma immunotherapy. The CDR3 contains 14 residues. Germline V lookup: CDR1 SGDLS, CDR2 YYNGEE. Trimming removed 2 bases at V and 3 bases at J, with 10 bases between. Using immunoSEQ multiplex PCR, the repertoire was profiled, and TCRdb retains in-frame clones only, with some absent. The sample contains roughly 6,800 clones, 81% of which appear only once. As to time point: week 3, after first cycle of checkpoint inhibitor. The sample here was blood, taken from a patient treated with checkpoint blockade. The origin of this receptor is a human donor with melanoma. V gene TRBV9 combines with J gene TRBJ2-3; TRBD1 is a possible D gene (6 bases). The DNA of the CDR3 is TGTGCCAGCAGCGTTCAGGGGCGAACAGATACGCAGTATTTT. Protein product: CASSVQGRTDTQYF.